Listed here are 7 T cell receptor beta chains from one sample, sequenced in a study of CDR3 diversity in severe acne. One entry per CDR3 protein, called by TCRdb with MiXCR from the PCR reads. The table records more than 80,000 distinct CDR3 sequences, roughly 49% of them present only once. The source material was blood. The receptors originated from a male donor with severe acne vulgaris.

Turning to this clonotype: Possible read error: a much larger clone is one base away. The J gene is TRBJ2-3, the V gene TRBV20-1, with TRBD2 matching over 8 bases. CDR3 length: 15 residues. Germline V gives CDR1 DFQATT, CDR2 SNEGSKA (reference sequence). Trimming cost V 0 bases and J 2 bases; bases outside gene matches: 4. CDR3 sequence reads: CSARDNSGTTDTQYF. CDR3 nucleotide sequence: TGCAGTGCTAGAGATAATAGCGGGACCACAGATACGCAGTATTTT.

Turning to this clonotype: A junction boundary mismatches the germline segment, possibly from a read error. The rearrangement links TRBV19 to TRBJ2-5; 10 bases fit TRBD2. The CDR3 totals 18 residues. Germline CDR1 reads LNHDA; CDR2 reads SQIVND (reference sequence). The CDR3 nucleotides read TGTGCCGGTAGTATAGATTTGCTAGCGGGAGTGAGACAAGAGACCCAGTACTTC. It yields the protein CAGSIDLLAGVRQETQYF.

V and J are TRBV29-1 and TRBJ2-5; 9 bases map to TRBD1. This CDR3 spans 14 amino acids. Germline loops: CDR1 SQVTM, CDR2 ANQGSEA. Trimming at V came to 2 bases and at J to 5 bases, leaving 6 bases not matched to a gene. The CDR3: CSVELTGGPETQYF. For the CDR3, the DNA is TGCAGCGTTGAACTGACAGGGGGTCCGGAGACCCAGTACTTC.

This chain uses TRBV29-1 with TRBJ2-3; no definite D call. The length of the CDR3 is 10 residues. The V end was cut by 4 bases, the J end by 6 bases, with 5 bases between. CDR1 is SQVTM and CDR2 is ANQGSEA in the germline V gene. The DNA for the CDR3 is TGCAGCGTTGTAGGGGATACGCAGTATTTT. The encoded protein is CSVVGDTQYF.

This clonotype was detected ten times or more. The chain has TRBV6-6 and TRBJ2-5; TRBD1 matches at 10 bases. The germline gives CDR1 MNHNY, CDR2 SVGAGI (reference sequence). The ends lost 0 bases at V and 4 bases at J; junction bases unmatched: 2. The CDR3 length is 15 residues. CDR3 region: CASSYSRTGGETQYF. The CDR3 nucleotides read TGTGCCAGCAGTTACTCCCGGACAGGGGGAGAGACCCAGTACTTC.

This clonotype was observed at least ten times. This chain connects TRBV2 to TRBJ2-3; possible D gene TRBD1, 5 bases. The CDR3 length is 14 residues. The ends were cut back, 2 bases at V and 3 bases at J, with 9 bases in the middle. The germline CDR1 and CDR2 sequences are SNHLY and FYNNEI. DNA of the CDR3: TGTGCCAGCAGTGAAAGCGCAGGGACAGATACGCAGTATTTT. It is translated as CASSESAGTDTQYF.

The table lists this clonotype with a few counts. The CDR3 spells CASSQEMAGVLNEQFF. The CDR3 nucleotides read TGCGCCAGCAGCCAAGAGATGGCAGGGGTTTTGAATGAGCAGTTCTTC. The chain links TRBV4-1 to TRBJ2-1, with D maybe TRBD1 (6 bases). V dropped 0 bases and J dropped 7 bases, with 16 bases sitting between them. The CDR3 has 16 residues. Germline CDR1 reads MGHRA; CDR2 reads YSYEKL.